This T cell receptor (beta chain) was recovered during a study of cytomegalovirus exposure and HLA in healthy donors. CDR1 is WNHNN, CDR2 SYGVQD, per germline (reference sequence). The CDR3 has 15 residues. The germline V and J ends were trimmed by 3 bases and 1 base, with 13 bases remaining between them. PCR amplification relied on 60 Vbeta primers (plus 13 Jbeta primers). Assay used: immunoSEQ multiplex PCR; TCRdb lists only in-frame clones, some missing. Of about 180,000 clones in the sample, about four fifths are singletons; the top ten hold 1.5% to 2%. This receptor was obtained from a woman younger than 45 in good health and CMV-seronegative. Material for sequencing was PBMCs. This chain joins TRBV10-1 and TRBJ2-7; a weak D match, TRBD2 (6 bases). Here the CDR3 DNA reads TGCGCCAGCAGTGATGCCCCAGGGAGGTCCTACGAGCAGTACTTC. Its translation: CASSDAPGRSYEQYF.